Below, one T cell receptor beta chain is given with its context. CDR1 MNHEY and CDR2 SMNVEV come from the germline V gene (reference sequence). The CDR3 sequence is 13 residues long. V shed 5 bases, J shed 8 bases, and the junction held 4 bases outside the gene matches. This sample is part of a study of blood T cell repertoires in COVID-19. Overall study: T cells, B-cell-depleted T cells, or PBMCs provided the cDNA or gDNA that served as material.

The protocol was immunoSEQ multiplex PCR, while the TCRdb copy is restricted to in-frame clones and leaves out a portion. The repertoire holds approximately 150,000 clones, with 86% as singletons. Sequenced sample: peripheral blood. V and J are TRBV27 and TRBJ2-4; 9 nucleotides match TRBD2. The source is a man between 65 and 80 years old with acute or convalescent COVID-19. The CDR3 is CASSGLARDIQYF. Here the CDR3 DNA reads TGTGCCAGCAGTGGACTAGCGCGGGACATTCAGTACTTC.